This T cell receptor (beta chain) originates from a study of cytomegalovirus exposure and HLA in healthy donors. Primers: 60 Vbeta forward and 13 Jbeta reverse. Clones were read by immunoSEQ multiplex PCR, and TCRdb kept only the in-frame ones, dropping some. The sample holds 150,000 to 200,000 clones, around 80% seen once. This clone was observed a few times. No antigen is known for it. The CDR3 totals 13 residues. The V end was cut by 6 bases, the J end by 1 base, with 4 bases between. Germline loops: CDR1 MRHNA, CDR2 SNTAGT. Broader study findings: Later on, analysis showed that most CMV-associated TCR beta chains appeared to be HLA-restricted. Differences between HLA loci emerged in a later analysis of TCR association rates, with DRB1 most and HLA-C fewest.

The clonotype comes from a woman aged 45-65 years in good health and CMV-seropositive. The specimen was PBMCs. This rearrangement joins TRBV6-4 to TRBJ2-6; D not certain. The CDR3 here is CASRESGANVLTF. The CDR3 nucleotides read TGTGCCAGCAGGGAGTCTGGGGCCAACGTCCTGACTTTC.